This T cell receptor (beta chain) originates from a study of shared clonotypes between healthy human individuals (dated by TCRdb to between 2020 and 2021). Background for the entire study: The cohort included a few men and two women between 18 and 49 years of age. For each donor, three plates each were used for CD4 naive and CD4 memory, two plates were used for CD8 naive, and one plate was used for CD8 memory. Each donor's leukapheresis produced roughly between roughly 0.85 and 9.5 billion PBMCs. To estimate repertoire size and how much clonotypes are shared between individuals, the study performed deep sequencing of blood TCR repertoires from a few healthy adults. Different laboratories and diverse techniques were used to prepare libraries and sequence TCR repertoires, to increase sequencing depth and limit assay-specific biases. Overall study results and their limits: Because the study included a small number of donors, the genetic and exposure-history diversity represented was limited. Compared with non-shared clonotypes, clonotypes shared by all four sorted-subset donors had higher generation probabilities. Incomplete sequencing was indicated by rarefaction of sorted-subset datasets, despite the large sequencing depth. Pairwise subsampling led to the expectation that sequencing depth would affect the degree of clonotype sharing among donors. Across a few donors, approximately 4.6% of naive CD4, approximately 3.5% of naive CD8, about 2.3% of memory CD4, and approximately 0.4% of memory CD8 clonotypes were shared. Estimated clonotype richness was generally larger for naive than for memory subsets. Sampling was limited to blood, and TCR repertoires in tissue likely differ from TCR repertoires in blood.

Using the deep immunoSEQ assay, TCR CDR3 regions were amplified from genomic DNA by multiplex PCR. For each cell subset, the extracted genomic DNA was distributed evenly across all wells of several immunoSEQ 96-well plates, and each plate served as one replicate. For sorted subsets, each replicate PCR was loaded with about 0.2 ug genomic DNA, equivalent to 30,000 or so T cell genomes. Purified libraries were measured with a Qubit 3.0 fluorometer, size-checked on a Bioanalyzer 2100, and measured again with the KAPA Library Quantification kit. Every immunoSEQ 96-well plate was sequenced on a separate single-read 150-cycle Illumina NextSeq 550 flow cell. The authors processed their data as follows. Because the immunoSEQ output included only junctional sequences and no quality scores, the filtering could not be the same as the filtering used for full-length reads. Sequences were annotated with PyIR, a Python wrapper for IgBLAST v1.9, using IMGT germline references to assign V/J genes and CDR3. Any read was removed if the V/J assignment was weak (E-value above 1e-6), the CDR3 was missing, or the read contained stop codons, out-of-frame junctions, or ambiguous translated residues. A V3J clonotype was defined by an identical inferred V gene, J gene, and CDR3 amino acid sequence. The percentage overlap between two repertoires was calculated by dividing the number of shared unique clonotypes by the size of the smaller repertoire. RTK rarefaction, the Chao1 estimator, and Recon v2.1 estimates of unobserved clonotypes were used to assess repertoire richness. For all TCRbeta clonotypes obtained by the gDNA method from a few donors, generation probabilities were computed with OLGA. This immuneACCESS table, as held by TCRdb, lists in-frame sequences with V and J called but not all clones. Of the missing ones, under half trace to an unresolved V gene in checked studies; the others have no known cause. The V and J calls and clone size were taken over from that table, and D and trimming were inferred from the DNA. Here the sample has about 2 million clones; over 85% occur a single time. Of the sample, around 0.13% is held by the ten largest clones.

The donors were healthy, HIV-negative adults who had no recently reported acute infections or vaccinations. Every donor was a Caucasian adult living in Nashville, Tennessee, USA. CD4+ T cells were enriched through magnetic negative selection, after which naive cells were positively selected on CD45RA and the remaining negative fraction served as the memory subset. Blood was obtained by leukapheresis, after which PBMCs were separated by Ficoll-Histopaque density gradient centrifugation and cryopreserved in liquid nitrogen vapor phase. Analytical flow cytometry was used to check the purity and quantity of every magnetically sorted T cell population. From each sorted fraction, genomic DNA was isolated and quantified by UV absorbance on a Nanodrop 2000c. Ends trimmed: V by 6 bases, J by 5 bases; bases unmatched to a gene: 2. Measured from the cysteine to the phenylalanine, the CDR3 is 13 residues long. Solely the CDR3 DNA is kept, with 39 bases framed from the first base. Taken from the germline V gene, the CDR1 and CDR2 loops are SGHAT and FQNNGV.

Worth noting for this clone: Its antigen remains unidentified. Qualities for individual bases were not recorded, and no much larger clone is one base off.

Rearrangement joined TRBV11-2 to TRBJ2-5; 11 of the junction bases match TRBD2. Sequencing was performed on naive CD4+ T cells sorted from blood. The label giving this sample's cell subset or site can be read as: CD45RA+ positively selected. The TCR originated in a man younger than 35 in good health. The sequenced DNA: TGTGCCAGCAGGACTAGCGGGGTTGAGACCCAGTACTTC. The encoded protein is CASRTSGVETQYF.